These T cell receptor beta chains were read from a single sample in a study of cytomegalovirus exposure and HLA in healthy donors. Profiled with immunoSEQ multiplex PCR; TCRdb holds only in-frame clones, not every one. The sample includes about 130,000 clones, 70% to 90% seen only once; the top ten take less than 6.5%. Input material: PBMCs. These receptors all stem from a woman aged 40 to 49 in good health and CMV-seropositive. CDR3s include the opening cysteine and the closing phenylalanine or tryptophan. D genes are given only for firm matches. Not every row has a clone size; where given, it reads once, few, many or a size class.

>few|TRBV7-8|NA|TRBJ2-1
TGTGCCAGCAGCTTAGTTCGTGAGCAGTTCTTC
CASSLVREQFF
>NA|TRBV9|NA|TRBJ2-7
TGTGCCAGCAGCGTAGAGGTCGGGAGTTTCGAGCAGTACTTC
CASSVEVGSFEQYF
>NA|TRBV11-2|TRBD2|TRBJ2-1
TGTGCCAGTACCTGGACTAGCGGGGGGGCCAATGAGCAGTTCTTC
CASTWTSGGANEQFF
>NA|TRBV6-5|NA|TRBJ2-5
TGTGCCAGCAGTTACTCGGAGGGTTTAAGCGAGACCCAGTACTTC
CASSYSEGLSETQYF
>NA|TRBV6-1|TRBD2|TRBJ2-7
TGTGCCAGCAGTGACTTACTAGCGGGAGGCCCGATAGGTCGCGAGCAGTACTTC
CASSDLLAGGPIGREQYF
>NA|TRBV30|NA|TRBJ1-5
TGTGCCTGGAGGGCCGGACAGAACTCAGGGCAGCCCCAGCATTTT
CAWRAGQNSGQPQHF
>NA|TRBV6-1|NA|TRBJ2-1
TGTGCCGGTAGTAGAACCCTTACTTCCTACAATGAGCAGTTCTTC
CAGSRTLTSYNEQFF
>NA|TRBV5-1|NA|TRBJ2-6
TGCGCCGGCCGTAACGGGGGTAGGGTTGTAGACTCTGGGGCCAACGTCCTGACTTTC
CAGRNGGRVVDSGANVLTF
>NA|TRBV25-1|NA|TRBJ2-6
TGTGCCAGCAGTGTCACAGGCTCTGGGGCCAACGTCCTGACTTTC
CASSVTGSGANVLTF
>NA|TRBV27|NA|TRBJ2-1
TGTGCCAGCAGTTTATCGGGGCTCGATGAGCAGTTCTTC
CASSLSGLDEQFF
>NA|TRBV6-1|NA|TRBJ1-1
TGTGCCAGCAGTGAAGCGGTGCGGGTGGCCACCACTGAAGCTTTCTTT
CASSEAVRVATTEAFF
>NA|TRBV7-9|NA|TRBJ1-1
TGTGCCAGCAGCTCGAGCGATACTGAAGCTTTCTTT
CASSSSDTEAFF
>NA|TRBV1|NA|TRBJ1-5
TGCACCAGCAGCCAAGACGCTTACAGGGGGCCTACACCGTACAATCAGCCCCAGCATTTT
CTSSQDAYRGPTPYNQPQHF
>NA|TRBV19|TRBD1|TRBJ2-1
TGTGCCAGTAAACAGGGGGGTGGTGAGCAGTTCTTC
CASKQGGGEQFF
>NA|TRBV7-2|TRBD2|TRBJ2-3
TGTGCCAGCAGCTTAGCGGGACTAGGGGTTACGCAGTATTTT
CASSLAGLGVTQYF
>few|TRBV27|NA|TRBJ1-4
TGTGCCAGCAGTTACCGGGACAATAATGAAAAACTGTTTTTT
CASSYRDNNEKLFF
>NA|TRBV2|NA|TRBJ2-1
TGTGCCAGCAGTGATAGGGCTGGGGGCAATTCTAAGCAGTTCTTC
CASSDRAGGNSKQFF
>NA|TRBV25-1|TRBD2|TRBJ2-7
TGTGCCAGCAGTGGAGAGACTAGCGGGTTCAACGAGCAGTACTTC
CASSGETSGFNEQYF
>NA|TRBV25-1|NA|TRBJ2-7
TGTGCAAACAGCTCCTACGAGCAGTACTTC
CANSSYEQYF
>NA|TRBV2|NA|TRBJ2-3
TGTGCCAGCAACCAACAGGGTCCCCGCACAGATACGCAGTATTTT
CASNQQGPRTDTQYF
>NA|TRBV7-2|TRBD1|TRBJ1-2
TGTGCCAGCAGCTTCACCCAGGACAGGGGCGCCTATGGCTACACCTTC
CASSFTQDRGAYGYTF
>NA|TRBV2|TRBD1|TRBJ2-7
TGTGCCAGCAGTAGGGACAGCTCCTACGAGCAGTACTTC
CASSRDSSYEQYF
>few|TRBV2|TRBD1|TRBJ1-6
TGTGCCACCGTGACAGGGGGAGATAATTCACCCCTCCACTTT
CATVTGGDNSPLHF
>NA|TRBV6-1|TRBD1|TRBJ2-1
TGTGCCAGCTCCGGGACAGGGGACAATGAGCAGTTCTTC
CASSGTGDNEQFF
>NA|TRBV4-1|NA|TRBJ1-5
TGCGCCAGCAGCCAAGATAGGCAGGGGTATCAGCCCCAGCATTTT
CASSQDRQGYQPQHF
>once|TRBV19|NA|TRBJ1-1
TGTGCCACCCAGACAGGGAACACTGAAGCTTTCTTT
CATQTGNTEAFF
>NA|TRBV30|TRBD1|TRBJ2-2
TGTGCCTGGAGGCAGGGGGCGGACACCGGGGAGCTGTTTTTT
CAWRQGADTGELFF
>NA|TRBV9|NA|TRBJ2-1
TGTGCCAGCAGCGTAGACGGAACAGGCAGTATCTACAATGAGCAGTTCTTC
CASSVDGTGSIYNEQFF
>NA|TRBV5-1|NA|TRBJ2-3
TGCGCCAGCAGGACCGGGTCTACAACCGATACGCAGTATTTT
CASRTGSTTDTQYF
>NA|TRBV19|TRBD1|TRBJ2-7
TGTGCCAGTAGGGCGACAGGGGAGTCCTACGAGCAGTACTTC
CASRATGESYEQYF
>NA|TRBV27|NA|TRBJ2-2
TGTGCCAGCAGTCCTCTTACAAACACCGGGGAGCTGTTTTTT
CASSPLTNTGELFF